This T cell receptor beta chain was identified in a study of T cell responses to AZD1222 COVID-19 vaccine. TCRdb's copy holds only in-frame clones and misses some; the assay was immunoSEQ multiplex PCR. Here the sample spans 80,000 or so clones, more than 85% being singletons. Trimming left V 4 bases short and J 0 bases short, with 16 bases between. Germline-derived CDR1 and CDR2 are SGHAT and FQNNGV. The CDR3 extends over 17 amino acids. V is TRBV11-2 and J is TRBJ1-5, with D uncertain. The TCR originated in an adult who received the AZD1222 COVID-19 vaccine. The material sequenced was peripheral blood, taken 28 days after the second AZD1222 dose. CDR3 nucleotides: TGTGCCAGCAGCTGGGTACGACGGATCCATAGCAATCAGCCCCAGCATTTT. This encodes CASSWVRRIHSNQPQHF. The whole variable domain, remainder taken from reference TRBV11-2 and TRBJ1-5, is EAGVAQSPRYKIIEKRQSVAFWCNPISGHATLYWYQQILGQGPKLLIQFQNNGVVDDSQLPKDRFSAERLKGVDSTLKIQPAKLEDSAVYLCASSWVRRIHSNQPQHFGDGTRLSIL.